The clone carrying this T cell receptor beta chain was picked up one time. The data originate from a study of blood T cell repertoires in COVID-19. Study context: Sample material is recorded as cDNA or gDNA derived from T cells, B-cell-depleted T cells, or PBMCs.

Germline V gene sequence: CDR1 MDHEN, CDR2 SYDVKM. The J segment lost 1 base and the V segment lost 2 bases, leaving 4 bases of the junction unmatched. The CDR3 totals 16 residues. Cohorts were based on clinical histories the participants reported. In Cohort 3, a recovered donor had either two negative PCRs, clearance, or symptom resolution. The protocol was immunoSEQ multiplex PCR, while the TCRdb copy is restricted to in-frame clones and leaves out a portion. The data hold more than 300,000 clones, with under 95% observed a single time. The sample comprised PBMCs or T cells enriched from blood (not recorded which). The V call is TRBV28, the J call TRBJ1-4; 7 bases fit TRBD1. This clonotype was sampled from a woman in her twenties or thirties who had recovered from COVID-19. The CDR3 protein is CASSLKGAQTNEKLFF. The CDR3 DNA reads TGTGCCAGCAGTTTAAAGGGGGCGCAAACTAATGAAAAACTGTTTTTT.